The 10 T cell receptor beta chains presented below share a single source sample, sequenced in a study of human T cells and chemical hapten exposure. Stated time point: healthy volunteer bleed at 2 weeks. Total RNA came from unfractionated whole blood. TCRdb called the RACE reads again in MiXCR, with one record for every CDR3 protein. Of about 45,000 distinct CDR3 sequences in the sample, about 4.5% are singletons; the top ten hold 1.5% to 2%. The specimen sequenced was whole blood. The receptors were sampled from a female donor in good health. Some clones in this sample may be carry-over from other donors' samples.

This clonotype was counted between two and nine times. The chain links TRBV2 to TRBJ2-4; the match to TRBD2 covers 9 bases. This CDR3 region has 17 residues. V dropped 8 bases and J dropped 1; count of bases not matched to a gene: 12. Germline lookup yields CDR1 SNHLY and CDR2 FYNNEI. This CDR3 is CASLPLAGLSAKNIQYF. CDR3 sequence (DNA): TGTGCCAGCCTCCCCCTAGCGGGGCTCTCCGCCAAAAACATTCAGTACTTC.

At least ten counts were recorded for this clonotype. This chain links TRBV9 with TRBJ1-1; D not resolved. Germline lookup yields CDR1 SGDLS and CDR2 YYNGEE. The V end lost 4 bases, the J end lost 5 bases, and 12 bases lay between the germline ends. The CDR3 loop spans 13 amino acids. The CDR3 nucleotides are TGTGCCAGCAGCCCCCCGGTTATGACTGAAGCTTTCTTT. Amino acids: CASSPPVMTEAFF.

There are many counts of this clonotype. As DNA, the CDR3 is TGTGCCAGCAGTTACCGGTTCCGCAGTGGAGTCTCTGGAAACACCATATATTTT. This translates into CASSYRFRSGVSGNTIYF. The V gene is TRBV6-5, the J gene TRBJ1-3, with D unresolved. CDR3 length: 18 residues. Germline V gene data show CDR1 as MNHEY and CDR2 as SVGAGI. Between the trimmed V and J ends, which lost 2 bases and 0 bases, there was a span of 17 bases.

The V call is TRBV5-5, the J call TRBJ1-2; tentatively, D is TRBD1 (5 bases). The germline CDR1 and CDR2 sequences are SGHKS and YYEKEE (reference sequence). This CDR3 is 18 amino acids long. V was shortened by 2 bases and J by 1 base, with 21 bases between the two germline ends. The CDR3 reads CASSFGTGLNAFNYGYTF. The CDR3, as DNA: TGTGCCAGCAGCTTTGGTACAGGTTTGAATGCCTTTAACTATGGCTACACCTTC.

This clonotype has ten or more counts. This chain joins TRBV20-1 and TRBJ2-3; D gene uncertain. CDR1 is DFQATT, CDR2 SNEGSKA, per germline (reference sequence). The CDR3 has 14 amino acids. The V end was cut by 6 bases, the J end by 0 bases, with 13 bases between. This CDR3 reads CSARVQTSTDTQYF. The CDR3 DNA reads TGCAGTGCCCGAGTGCAAACTAGCACAGATACGCAGTATTTT.

This clonotype was seen many times. The gene calls are TRBV4-1 and TRBJ1-1; tentatively, D is TRBD1 (5 bases). CDR1 is MGHRA, CDR2 YSYEKL, per germline. This CDR3 has 17 amino acids. The germline V and J ends were trimmed by 2 bases and 1 base, with 17 bases remaining between them. The CDR3 loop reads CASSQPGQGGRNTEAFF. DNA of the CDR3: TGCGCCAGCAGCCAACCTGGGCAGGGCGGACGGAACACTGAAGCTTTCTTT.

This clonotype was seen many times. The chain links TRBV5-6 to TRBJ1-2; a possible D gene is TRBD1 (6 bases). The V gene's germline CDR1 is SGHDT and CDR2 YYEEEE. Trimming removed 2 bases at V and 4 bases at J, with 6 bases between. The CDR3 consists of 12 residues. CDR3 sequence: CASSLGGYGYTF. In DNA, the CDR3 is TGTGCCAGCAGCTTAGGGGGCTATGGCTACACCTTC.

This clonotype was detected many times. The chain joins TRBV28 to TRBJ2-2; the match to TRBD1 covers 10 bases. The CDR3 sequence is 14 residues long. The germline CDR1 and CDR2 sequences are MDHEN and SYDVKM. V gave up 6 bases and J gave up 8 bases; unmatched junction bases: 6. The CDR3, as DNA: TGTGCCAGCAGCCGGACAGGGGGGACTGGGGAGCTGTTTTTT. It specifies CASSRTGGTGELFF.

This clonotype was seen a handful of times. This chain links TRBV10-3 with TRBJ2-7; D not certain. Germline V lookup: CDR1 ENHRY, CDR2 SYGVKD. Trimming removed 6 bases at V and 1 base at J, with 10 bases between. The CDR3 sequence is 13 residues long. In nucleotides, the CDR3 is TGTGCCATCAGACCCGACGGGTCCTACGAGCAGTACTTC. It specifies CAIRPDGSYEQYF.

This clonotype was found many times. The V gene is TRBV5-1, the J gene TRBJ1-1, with a weak D call TRBD1 (5 bases). Germline V gene data show CDR1 as SGHRS and CDR2 as YFSETQ. This CDR3 is built from 13 residues. Trimming cost V 4 bases and J 1 base, with 8 bases left between them. The CDR3 spells CASSPTGNTEAFF. The CDR3 coding sequence is TGCGCCAGCAGCCCCACAGGGAACACTGAAGCTTTCTTT.